Listed below are T cell receptor beta chains from one sample, sequenced in a study of vaccination effects on CD4 cells after COVID-19. TCRdb keeps only in-frame clones here, not all; method: immunoSEQ multiplex PCR. The repertoire holds tens of thousands of clones, with around 70% as singletons. Their antigens remain unidentified. Source: CD4+ T cells from PBMCs cultured with HCoV-229E spike peptides, taken after COVID-19 vaccination. The receptor source for this set is a human donor who received a COVID-19 vaccine. The CDR3 runs from the conserved cysteine through the conserved F or W. A D gene is named only where the DNA matches it firmly. Size is omitted from some rows. Given values are once, few, many or a class for expanded clones.

J gene: TRBJ2-3; clone size: NA; D gene: NA; V gene: TRBV7-2; CDR3 DNA: TGTGCCAGCAGCCCCCGAGTACTAAGCACAGATACGCAGTATTTT; CDR3 protein: CASSPRVLSTDTQYF
J gene: TRBJ1-1; clone size: NA; D gene: NA; V gene: TRBV2; CDR3 DNA: TGTGCCACACGACAGGACTATAACACTGAAGCTTTCTTT; CDR3 protein: CATRQDYNTEAFF
J gene: TRBJ1-1; clone size: NA; D gene: TRBD1; V gene: TRBV7-3; CDR3 DNA: TGTGCCAGCAGCGTACAGGGGTACACTGAAGCTTTCTTT; CDR3 protein: CASSVQGYTEAFF
J gene: TRBJ2-3; clone size: NA; D gene: TRBD2; V gene: TRBV14; CDR3 DNA: TGTGCCAGCAGCCAAATTCGATTGCGGGGGTGGACAGATACGCAGTATTTT; CDR3 protein: CASSQIRLRGWTDTQYF
J gene: TRBJ2-1; clone size: NA; D gene: NA; V gene: TRBV20-1; CDR3 DNA: TGCAGTGCTAGTGCGTGGGGGCGGTACAATGAGCAGTTCTTC; CDR3 protein: CSASAWGRYNEQFF
J gene: TRBJ2-5; clone size: once; D gene: NA; V gene: TRBV18; CDR3 DNA: TGTGCCAGCTCAAACAGCCTCCAAGAGACCCAGTACTTC; CDR3 protein: CASSNSLQETQYF
J gene: TRBJ2-3; clone size: NA; D gene: NA; V gene: TRBV6-6; CDR3 DNA: TGTGCCAGCAGTCGCAGGGGCGATACGCAGTATTTT; CDR3 protein: CASSRRGDTQYF
J gene: TRBJ1-2; clone size: NA; D gene: NA; V gene: TRBV20-1; CDR3 DNA: TGCAGTGCTAGAAACTATGGCTACACCTTC; CDR3 protein: CSARNYGYTF
J gene: TRBJ1-1; clone size: NA; D gene: NA; V gene: TRBV9; CDR3 DNA: TGTGCCAGCAGCCCCCGCCGGGGGGCGGGGGACACTGAAGCTTTCTTT; CDR3 protein: CASSPRRGAGDTEAFF
J gene: TRBJ2-5; clone size: NA; D gene: NA; V gene: TRBV5-1; CDR3 DNA: TGCGCCAGCAGCAACGGAGTCGCGGGAGAGACCCAGTACTTC; CDR3 protein: CASSNGVAGETQYF
J gene: TRBJ2-1; clone size: NA; D gene: NA; V gene: TRBV5-1; CDR3 DNA: TGCGCCAGCAGCTTGGGTTCACCCGGCAATGAGCAGTTCTTC; CDR3 protein: CASSLGSPGNEQFF
J gene: TRBJ2-1; clone size: NA; D gene: NA; V gene: TRBV4-2; CDR3 DNA: TGTGCCAGCAGCCAAGATATCACGCGTGAGCAGTTCTTC; CDR3 protein: CASSQDITREQFF
J gene: TRBJ2-3; clone size: NA; D gene: TRBD2; V gene: TRBV4-2; CDR3 DNA: TGTGCCAGCAGCCCGACTAGCGGGGGGGCCTTCGGCACAGATACGCAGTATTTT; CDR3 protein: CASSPTSGGAFGTDTQYF
J gene: TRBJ2-3; clone size: NA; D gene: NA; V gene: TRBV12-3/TRBV12-4; CDR3 DNA: TGTGCCAGCAGTCTGGTGGATACGCAGTATTTT; CDR3 protein: CASSLVDTQYF
J gene: TRBJ1-4; clone size: NA; D gene: TRBD1; V gene: TRBV3-1/TRBV3-2; CDR3 DNA: TGTGCCAGCAGTCGCCCGGGACAGGGAAACGAAAAACTGTTTTTT; CDR3 protein: CASSRPGQGNEKLFF
J gene: TRBJ1-6; clone size: few; D gene: NA; V gene: TRBV3-1/TRBV3-2; CDR3 DNA: TGTGCCAGCAGCCAAGGGACCGGAGAGACCCTCCACTTT; CDR3 protein: CASSQGTGETLHF
J gene: TRBJ1-5; clone size: NA; D gene: NA; V gene: TRBV4-1; CDR3 DNA: TGCGCCAGCAGCCAGGGGGACATAGGCAATCAGCCCCAGCATTTT; CDR3 protein: CASSQGDIGNQPQHF
J gene: TRBJ2-1; clone size: few; D gene: NA; V gene: TRBV9; CDR3 DNA: TGTGCCAGCAGCGTGGGGGTAACAAATGAGCAGTTCTTC; CDR3 protein: CASSVGVTNEQFF
J gene: TRBJ2-1; clone size: NA; D gene: TRBD1; V gene: TRBV6-5; CDR3 DNA: TGTGCCAGCAGGGGGAACCGGGACAGACACAATGAGCAGTTCTTC; CDR3 protein: CASRGNRDRHNEQFF
J gene: TRBJ1-1; clone size: NA; D gene: NA; V gene: TRBV12-3/TRBV12-4; CDR3 DNA: TGTGCCAGCAGTATTACAGCGAACACTGAAGCTTTCTTT; CDR3 protein: CASSITANTEAFF
J gene: TRBJ2-2; clone size: NA; D gene: NA; V gene: TRBV7-3; CDR3 DNA: TGTGCCAGCAGCTCGCTCGGGTGGGGCACCGGGGAGCTGTTTTTT; CDR3 protein: CASSSLGWGTGELFF
J gene: TRBJ2-1; clone size: NA; D gene: TRBD2; V gene: TRBV7-3; CDR3 DNA: TGTGCCAGCAGCCATAGCGGGGGGTCCTACAATGAGCAGTTCTTC; CDR3 protein: CASSHSGGSYNEQFF
J gene: TRBJ1-1; clone size: once; D gene: NA; V gene: TRBV7-6; CDR3 DNA: TGTGCCAGCAGCTTAGTGGCCTCCATGAACACTGAAGCTTTCTTT; CDR3 protein: CASSLVASMNTEAFF
J gene: TRBJ2-5; clone size: NA; D gene: TRBD1; V gene: TRBV5-6; CDR3 DNA: TGTGCCAGCAGCTGGTGGGACAGCGACCAAGAGACCCAGTACTTC; CDR3 protein: CASSWWDSDQETQYF
J gene: TRBJ2-1; clone size: NA; D gene: NA; V gene: TRBV18; CDR3 DNA: TGTGCCAGCTCACCCCGCGGGGTATACAATGAGCAGTTCTTC; CDR3 protein: CASSPRGVYNEQFF
J gene: TRBJ2-2; clone size: NA; D gene: TRBD1; V gene: TRBV28; CDR3 DNA: TGTGCCAGCAGTGAAGACAGGGGGGGAACCGGGGAGCTGTTTTTT; CDR3 protein: CASSEDRGGTGELFF
J gene: TRBJ1-2; clone size: NA; D gene: NA; V gene: TRBV2; CDR3 DNA: TGTGCCAGCGCCCTGGGACTGCTCTATGGCTACACCTTC; CDR3 protein: CASALGLLYGYTF
J gene: TRBJ1-5; clone size: NA; D gene: NA; V gene: TRBV6-2/TRBV6-3; CDR3 DNA: TGTGCCAGCAGTTACTCGAAGTCAGGGGCGGGCAATCAGCCCCAGCATTTT; CDR3 protein: CASSYSKSGAGNQPQHF
J gene: TRBJ1-2; clone size: NA; D gene: NA; V gene: TRBV29-1; CDR3 DNA: TGCAGCGTTAATGATGGAGGTGCTGGCTACACCTTC; CDR3 protein: CSVNDGGAGYTF
J gene: TRBJ2-3; clone size: NA; D gene: NA; V gene: TRBV11-2; CDR3 DNA: TGTGCCAGCAGCCTTGCTTTACCCAGCACAGATACGCAGTATTTT; CDR3 protein: CASSLALPSTDTQYF
J gene: TRBJ1-5; clone size: few; D gene: TRBD1; V gene: TRBV7-2; CDR3 DNA: TGTGCCAGCAGCCTAACAGGGGATCAGCCCCAGCATTTT; CDR3 protein: CASSLTGDQPQHF
J gene: TRBJ2-3; clone size: NA; D gene: TRBD1; V gene: TRBV19; CDR3 DNA: TGTGCCAGTACGGAGACAGGGAGCACAGATACGCAGTATTTT; CDR3 protein: CASTETGSTDTQYF
J gene: TRBJ1-1; clone size: NA; D gene: NA; V gene: TRBV7-3; CDR3 DNA: TGTGCCAGCAGCTTAAGGCAGAACGGGAACACTGAAGCTTTCTTT; CDR3 protein: CASSLRQNGNTEAFF
J gene: TRBJ2-1; clone size: NA; D gene: TRBD2; V gene: TRBV5-1; CDR3 DNA: TGCGCCAGCAGCTTGGGAGCGTCTAGCGGGGGGCCTGAGCAGTTCTTC; CDR3 protein: CASSLGASSGGPEQFF
J gene: TRBJ1-2; clone size: NA; D gene: NA; V gene: TRBV27; CDR3 DNA: TGTGCCAGCAGTTTATTGGGCCAGCGGGATGGCTACACCTTC; CDR3 protein: CASSLLGQRDGYTF
J gene: TRBJ1-1; clone size: few; D gene: NA; V gene: TRBV6-2/TRBV6-3; CDR3 DNA: TGTGCCAGCAGTTACTCTTGGGAAGAAGCTTTCTTT; CDR3 protein: CASSYSWEEAFF
J gene: TRBJ2-1; clone size: NA; D gene: NA; V gene: TRBV5-8; CDR3 DNA: TGTGCCAGCAGCTTGGACAGGGTCGACGAGCAGTTCTTC; CDR3 protein: CASSLDRVDEQFF
J gene: TRBJ2-5; clone size: NA; D gene: NA; V gene: TRBV6-1; CDR3 DNA: TGTGCCAGCAGTGAACGGCCCACCGGTAAAGGGGACCAAGAGACCCAGTACTTC; CDR3 protein: CASSERPTGKGDQETQYF
J gene: TRBJ1-2; clone size: NA; D gene: NA; V gene: TRBV19; CDR3 DNA: TGTGCCAGTAGTGACGAAACAGGGTCTTGGAACTATGGCTACACCTTC; CDR3 protein: CASSDETGSWNYGYTF
J gene: TRBJ1-2; clone size: NA; D gene: NA; V gene: TRBV28; CDR3 DNA: TGTGCCAGCAGTCCGCCAGCTAACTATGGCTACACCTTC; CDR3 protein: CASSPPANYGYTF
J gene: TRBJ2-1; clone size: NA; D gene: NA; V gene: TRBV19; CDR3 DNA: TGTGCCAGTAGAACTAGCTCCTACAATGAGCAGTTCTTC; CDR3 protein: CASRTSSYNEQFF
J gene: TRBJ2-3; clone size: NA; D gene: NA; V gene: TRBV7-3; CDR3 DNA: TGTGCCAGCAGCTTAGTTCCAGGGAGCGATACGCAGTATTTT; CDR3 protein: CASSLVPGSDTQYF